This T cell receptor beta chain was recovered during a study of blood T cell repertoires in COVID-19. At the level of the study: Some COVID-19 samples were acute and others convalescent; all came from the United States, Italy and Spain.

V lost 7 bases and J lost 15; bases outside the gene matches: 9. Germline assignment: CDR1 SNHLY and CDR2 FYNNEI. The CDR3 has 13 amino acids. The table came from immunoSEQ multiplex PCR; TCRdb's copy has only in-frame clones and leaves some out. The repertoire holds 150,000 to 200,000 clones, with 89% as singletons. The chain has TRBV2 and TRBJ2-1; 13 positions match TRBD2. The sequenced sample consisted of peripheral blood. The sequence was obtained from a man between 18 and 29 years old who had recovered from COVID-19. CDR3 sequence reads: CASTLLAGGPRFF. The CDR3 coding sequence is TGTGCCAGCACCTTACTAGCGGGAGGGCCTAGGTTCTTC.